This is a list of T cell receptor beta chains from one sample in a study of vaccination and CD4 T cells after COVID-19. These receptors have no identified antigens. One entry per CDR3 protein, called by TCRdb with MiXCR from the PCR reads. Among 15,000 or so distinct CDR3 sequences, around 40% were seen once, and the ten largest hold under 25%. Source material: cultured CD4+ T cells from blood. The receptors were gathered from a human donor with COVID-19. Both conserved end residues are part of each CDR3. The D gene is left open where the match is weak. Size values are once, few and many counts, or a class for expanded clones, and some rows have none.

v_call	d_call	j_call	clone_size	cdr3_nt	cdr3_aa
TRBV19	NA	TRBJ1-1	few	TGTGCCAGTAGTATAGTGCAAGGGGGAGCTTTCTTT	CASSIVQGGAFF
TRBV28	TRBD1	TRBJ2-3	NA	TGTGCCACAGGGGGCTGGGGAGATACGCAGTATTTT	CATGGWGDTQYF
TRBV24-1	NA	TRBJ2-6	once	TGTGCCACCAGTGGCAGGACCTCTGGGGCCAACGTCCTGACTTTC	CATSGRTSGANVLTF
TRBV20-1	NA	TRBJ1-4	few	TGCAGTGCTAGCTGGACCGGGGAAAAACTGTTTTTT	CSASWTGEKLFF
TRBV6-1	NA	TRBJ1-5	NA	TGTGCCAGCAGTCCCGACGGGTCGCCATATAGCAATCAGCCCCAGCATTTT	CASSPDGSPYSNQPQHF
TRBV25-1	TRBD1	TRBJ2-2	NA	TGTGCCAGCAGTGGGATAGGGGGCAACACCGGGGAGCTGTTTTTT	CASSGIGGNTGELFF
TRBV6-1	TRBD1	TRBJ1-2	NA	TGTGCCAGCAGACCCGTGGGACAGGGGATAGGTCCCTATGGCTACACCTTC	CASRPVGQGIGPYGYTF
TRBV20-1	TRBD2	TRBJ2-2	few	TGCAGTGCTACCTTAGCGGGGAACACCGGGGAGCTGTTTTTT	CSATLAGNTGELFF
TRBV20-1	TRBD1	TRBJ1-5	NA	TGCAGTGCTAGAGATGCCGGGACAGGAAATCAGCCCCGGCATTTT	CSARDAGTGNQPRHF
TRBV5-8	NA	TRBJ1-2	NA	TGTGCCAGCAGCTACTCGGGCAGATCTTCCTATGGCTACACCTTC	CASSYSGRSSYGYTF